Following are 29 T cell receptor beta chains from one sample sequenced in a study of spatial heterogeneity in lung cancer. This sample's time point: sample taken at primary tumor resection. Sequencing covered unsorted whole RNA taken from tumor, nontumor lung or frozen PBMC. TCRdb reprocessed the 5' RACE reads via MiXCR and lists one record per CDR3 protein. The repertoire holds approximately 1,900 distinct CDR3 sequences, approximately 7.8% seen once, with around a fifth in the top ten. The sample here was normal lung tissue next to the tumor, taken at surgery. These receptors were taken from a male donor with early-stage non-small cell lung cancer.

This clonotype occurred many times. This beta chain is a stray read from a library made for alpha chains; its abundance is not meaningful. The chain carries TRBV20-1 and TRBJ2-3; D call uncertain. Germline assignment: CDR1 DFQATT and CDR2 SNEGSKA (reference sequence). V dropped 0 bases and J dropped 6 bases, with 10 bases sitting between them. The CDR3 is made up of 13 amino acids. CDR3 DNA: TGCAGTGCTAGAGATATAAGCTTCGATACGCAGTATTTT. This codes for CSARDISFDTQYF.

This clonotype is labeled as medium-sized. Because the library targeted alpha chains, this beta chain is an off-target read whose size means little. The chain uses TRBV5-1 and TRBJ2-3; 8 bases fit TRBD2. With V trimmed by 3 bases and J by 4 bases, 4 bases remained unmatched. The CDR3 is 14 amino acids. The germline V gene encodes CDR1 SGHRS and CDR2 YFSETQ. The CDR3 loop reads CASSSGLAADTQYF. Here the CDR3 DNA reads TGCGCCAGCAGCTCCGGACTAGCCGCAGATACGCAGTATTTT.

Details on this clonotype: This beta chain is off target for a library built for alpha chains, so its abundance means little. The V and J genes are TRBV29-1 and TRBJ2-7; D remains ambiguous. V was shortened by 5 bases and J by 3 bases, with 5 bases between the two germline ends. CDR1 SQVTM and CDR2 ANQGSEA come from the germline V gene. CDR3 length: 10 residues. The CDR3 nucleotides are TGCAGCGTTATCGACTACGAGCAGTACTTC. Amino acid sequence: CSVIDYEQYF.

This clonotype is labeled as medium-sized. This beta chain is a stray read from a library made for alpha chains; its abundance is not meaningful. The chain uses TRBV27 and TRBJ1-1, with no clear D. Germline V gene data show CDR1 as MNHEY and CDR2 as SMNVEV (reference sequence). Trimming stripped 11 bases from V and 2 bases from J, with 18 bases between. The length of the CDR3 is 14 residues. Written as DNA, the CDR3 is TGTGCCTCTCGCCCGGACGGAAAAAACACTGAAGCTTTCTTT. Protein: CASRPDGKNTEAFF.

By frequency in the sample, this clonotype is large. In a library made to pick up alpha chains, this beta chain is a stray read with a size that means little. This rearrangement joins TRBV27 to TRBJ2-1; TRBD2 matches at 11 bases. The germline CDR1 and CDR2 sequences are MNHEY and SMNVEV (reference sequence). The CDR3 loop spans 16 amino acids. The V gene end was trimmed by 3 bases and the J gene end by 5 bases; junction bases not matched to a gene: 6. The CDR3 DNA follows: TGTGCCAGCAGTTTCTTAGCGGGGGGGATGAACAATGAGCAGTTCTTC. Protein sequence: CASSFLAGGMNNEQFF.

This clonotype is large (0.1 to 1%). The library was designed around alpha chains, so this beta chain is a stray read whose abundance carries little weight. The chain employs TRBV6-1 and TRBJ1-1, with D unclear. The CDR3 contains 13 residues. V was pared by 4 bases and J by 1 base, with 7 bases between. Germline V lookup: CDR1 MNHNS, CDR2 SASEGT. As DNA, the CDR3 is TGTGCCAGCAGTGTGACATCGAACACTGAAGCTTTCTTT. This gives the protein CASSVTSNTEAFF.

This clonotype is large in the sample. The library was designed around alpha chains, so this beta chain is a stray read whose abundance carries little weight. The CDR3 loop is CASSSGGFEQFF. CDR3 sequence (DNA): TGTGCCAGCAGCTCTGGGGGATTCGAGCAGTTCTTC. The genes are TRBV7-2 and TRBJ2-1, with D perhaps TRBD1 or TRBD2 (5 bases each). Deletions cut 4 bases from V and 10 bases from J, with 11 bases between. Germline loops: CDR1 SGHTA, CDR2 FQGNSA. This CDR3 contains 12 residues.

By share, this clonotype ranks as medium-sized (0.01 to 0.1%). This beta chain slipped into a library made for alpha chains as a stray read, so its size is not meaningful. The chain has TRBV5-6 and TRBJ1-6, with D possibly matching TRBD1 (5 bases). The CDR3 has 16 residues. Trimming took off 6 bases at V and 6 bases at J, with 19 bases between the two ends. In germline, CDR1 is SGHDT, CDR2 YYEEEE. CDR3 in DNA: TGTGCCAGCACACCATCTTCAGGGATATCTAATTCACCCCTCCACTTT. Translation: CASTPSSGISNSPLHF. Based on the CDR3 plus reference TRBV5-6 and TRBJ1-6, the full variable domain is DAGVTQSPTHLIKTRGQQVTLRCSPKSGHDTVSWYQQALGQGPQFIFQYYEEEERQRGNFPDRFSGHQFPNYSSELNVNALLLGDSALYLCASTPSSGISNSPLHFGNGTRLTVT.

This clonotype was picked up many times. Being off target in a library aimed at alpha chains, this beta chain has a size of little meaning. The chain combines TRBV4-2 with TRBJ1-1; D call uncertain. This CDR3 region has 15 residues. V gave up 0 bases and J gave up 7 bases, with 15 bases separating them. Germline CDR1 reads LGHNA; CDR2 reads YNFKEQ. The chain's CDR3 is CASSQDLGASFEAFF. The DNA of the CDR3 is TGTGCCAGCAGCCAAGACCTGGGCGCCTCTTTTGAAGCTTTCTTT.

This clonotype counts as medium-sized (0.01 to 0.1%). Being off target in a library aimed at alpha chains, this beta chain has a size of little meaning. The chain couples TRBV27 to TRBJ1-1; D is possibly TRBD1 (5 bases). Trimming cost V 8 bases and J 3 bases, with 16 bases left between them. Germline loops: CDR1 MNHEY, CDR2 SMNVEV (reference sequence). This CDR3 contains 14 residues. The chain's CDR3 is CASGEGPTDTEAFF. The CDR3 nucleotides are TGTGCCAGCGGCGAGGGACCGACGGACACTGAAGCTTTCTTT.

Worth noting for this clonotype: The library was built for alpha chains, so this beta chain is an off-target read and its size means little. The chain carries TRBV28 and TRBJ1-5, with 8 bases aligning to TRBD1. Germline V lookup: CDR1 MDHEN, CDR2 SYDVKM. The CDR3 runs 14 residues. The ends lost 6 bases at V and 3 bases at J; junction bases unmatched: 4. As DNA, the CDR3 is TGTGCCAGCAGAAAGACAGGGGTCAATCAGCCCCAGCATTTT. Translated: CASRKTGVNQPQHF.

In its sample, this clonotype was seen a few times. Because the library targeted alpha chains, this beta chain is an off-target read whose size means little. The chain couples TRBV12-3 or TRBV12-4 to TRBJ1-2; D gene ambiguous. Trimming left V 6 bases short and J 4 bases short, with 12 bases between. The CDR3 spans 13 residues. The CDR3 sequence: CASRSRRPYGYTF. The CDR3 DNA sequence: TGTGCCAGCAGATCGCGGCGGCCCTATGGCTACACCTTC.

This clonotype occurred a few times. Being off target in a library aimed at alpha chains, this beta chain has a size of little meaning. The V gene is TRBV5-6, the J gene TRBJ2-2; TRBD2 might be the D (5 bases). The V end was cut by 10 bases, the J end by 0 bases, with 13 bases between. The CDR3 extends over 14 amino acids. Germline-derived CDR1 and CDR2 are SGHDT and YYEEEE. CDR3 DNA: TGTGCCTCCGGACGGGATCCGAACACCGGGGAGCTGTTTTTT. Translated: CASGRDPNTGELFF.

Sample share makes this clonotype medium-sized. Little can be read into the size of this beta chain, an off-target read in a library designed for alpha chains. The chain recombines TRBV28 with TRBJ1-6; 8 bases fit TRBD1. Germline loops: CDR1 MDHEN, CDR2 SYDVKM. This CDR3 spans 15 amino acids. V lost 6 bases to trimming and J lost 10 bases; unmatched junction nucleotides: 11. DNA of the CDR3: TGTGCCAGCAGAAGGACAGGGCCGACTGGGTCACCCCTCCACTTT. Translation: CASRRTGPTGSPLHF. The whole variable domain, filled in from reference TRBV28 and TRBJ1-6, reads DVKVTQSSRYLVKRTGEKVFLECVQDMDHENMFWYRQDPGLGLRLIYFSYDVKMKEKGDIPEGYSVSREKKERFSLILESASTNQTSMYLCASRRTGPTGSPLHFGNGTRLTVT.

This clonotype was seen a few times. This beta chain is a stray sequence in a library constructed for alpha chains; its clone size is not meaningful. The chain joins TRBV28 to TRBJ2-5; no clear D. The germline CDR1 and CDR2 sequences are MDHEN and SYDVKM. Trimming cost V 8 bases and J 5 bases, with 18 bases left between them. The CDR3 loop spans 14 amino acids. Here the CDR3 reads CASCGVQFQETQYF. The CDR3 DNA sequence: TGTGCCAGCTGTGGGGTGCAGTTCCAGGAGACCCAGTACTTC.

This clonotype is large by share. This beta chain is an unintended read in a library built for alpha chains; its size means little. The CDR3 bases are TGCAGCTTGGGGCAGGGGGCATATGCTTTCTTT. Amino acid sequence: CSLGQGAYAFF. V is TRBV20-1 and J is TRBJ1-1; 8 bases line up with TRBD1. Germline lookup yields CDR1 DFQATT and CDR2 SNEGSKA (reference sequence). The CDR3 totals 11 residues.

Relative to its sample, this clonotype is medium-sized. The library was prepared for alpha chains; this beta chain is a stray read, so its frequency means little. V gene TRBV18 combines with J gene TRBJ2-3; tentative D call: TRBD2 (6 bases). Germline CDR1 reads KGHSH; CDR2 reads LQKENI. V lost 3 bases to trimming and J lost 4 bases, with 11 bases between them. The CDR3 is made up of 14 amino acids. This chain's CDR3 is CASSPGRDSDTQYF. The CDR3 DNA sequence: TGTGCCAGCTCACCTGGCAGGGACTCAGATACGCAGTATTTT.

This clonotype is deemed medium-sized. This beta chain appears as a stray read in a library generated for alpha chains; its size is not informative. J is TRBJ2-1 and V is TRBV7-2; the match to TRBD2 covers 14 bases. V shed 11 bases, J shed 7 bases, and the junction held 10 bases outside the gene matches. The CDR3 has 15 residues. Germline V gene data show CDR1 as SGHTA and CDR2 as FQGNSA. The chain's CDR3 is CASGTGLAGVNEQFF. The CDR3 DNA reads as TGTGCCTCCGGAACGGGACTAGCGGGAGTGAATGAGCAGTTCTTC.

This clonotype is deemed medium-sized. Since the library was made to target alpha chains, this beta chain is a stray read and its abundance is not meaningful. The chain links TRBV28 to TRBJ2-1; D is perhaps TRBD1 (6 bases). From germline, CDR1 is MDHEN and CDR2 SYDVKM. The CDR3 consists of 17 residues. The V end lost 3 bases, the J end lost 4 bases, and 19 bases lay between the germline ends. The CDR3 sequence is CASSFVSAAGEYNEQFF. In DNA form, the CDR3 reads TGTGCCAGCAGTTTCGTTTCGGCGGCAGGGGAGTACAATGAGCAGTTCTTC.

With regard to this clonotype: For a library built for alpha chains, this beta chain is a stray read; little rests on its size. The chain has TRBV4-2 and TRBJ1-1; unclear D gene. Between the trimmed V and J ends, which lost 3 bases and 1 base, there was a span of 6 bases. The CDR3 length is 13 residues. The germline gives CDR1 LGHNA, CDR2 YNFKEQ. The CDR3 nucleotides read TGTGCCAGCAGCCAGTGGGGGAACACTGAAGCTTTCTTT. Protein product: CASSQWGNTEAFF.

By frequency in the sample, this clonotype is medium-sized. Being off target in a library aimed at alpha chains, this beta chain has a size of little meaning. Here the CDR3 reads CASRTPGQAYEQYF. The CDR3 DNA sequence: TGTGCCAGCAGAACCCCCGGGCAAGCCTACGAGCAGTACTTC. V and J are TRBV6-2 or TRBV6-3 and TRBJ2-7; no firm D call. The CDR3 extends over 14 amino acids. CDR1 is MNHEY, CDR2 SVGEGT, per germline. Trimming took off 6 bases at V and 2 bases at J, with 14 bases between the two ends.

Relative to its sample, this clonotype is medium-sized. This beta chain is an off-target read within a library intended for alpha chains, so its frequency means little. The J gene is TRBJ2-1, the V gene TRBV6-2 or TRBV6-3; TRBD2 matches 11 bases. The germline V gene encodes CDR1 MNHEY and CDR2 SVGEGT. The CDR3 runs 16 residues. Losses at the gene ends were 5 bases for V and 4 bases for J; bases not matched to a gene: 7. In DNA form, the CDR3 reads TGTGCCAGCAGTCCCGGGACTAGCGGCCGATACAATGAGCAGTTCTTC. Protein product: CASSPGTSGRYNEQFF.

This clonotype was seen at least ten times. A library prepared for alpha chains yielded this beta chain as an off-target read; its size is of little meaning. This chain connects TRBV13 to TRBJ2-3; no clear D gene. The germline CDR1 and CDR2 sequences are PRHDT and FYEKMQ (reference sequence). Trimming cost V 5 bases and J 5 bases, with 5 bases left between them. The CDR3 loop spans 11 amino acids. CDR3 sequence: CASSRRDTQYF. Here the CDR3 DNA reads TGTGCCAGCAGCAGAAGAGATACGCAGTATTTT.

By proportion, this clonotype is large. This beta chain is an off-target read within a library intended for alpha chains, so its frequency means little. V and J are TRBV20-1 and TRBJ1-1; TRBD1 is a possible D gene (5 bases). V lost 6 bases and J 3 bases, leaving 11 bases between the germline ends. This CDR3 is built from 12 residues. The germline gives CDR1 DFQATT, CDR2 SNEGSKA (reference sequence). In DNA, the CDR3 is TGCAGTGCCCGAAGCAGGGACACTGAAGCTTTCTTT. Translated: CSARSRDTEAFF.

By its share, this clonotype is medium-sized. A library made for alpha chains picked up this beta chain off target, so its size means little. The chain carries TRBV27 and TRBJ1-1, with a weak D call TRBD1 (6 bases). The V end lost 5 bases, the J end lost 4 bases, and 14 bases lay between the germline ends. The CDR3 runs to 14 residues. Germline CDR1 and CDR2: MNHEY and SMNVEV (reference sequence). This CDR3 is CASSEQGEGTEAFF. The CDR3 region has the DNA TGTGCCAGCAGTGAACAGGGCGAAGGCACTGAAGCTTTCTTT.

Sample share makes this clonotype medium-sized (0.01 to 0.1%). Within a library made for alpha chains, this beta chain is off target, and its count is uninformative. This chain uses TRBV6-2 or TRBV6-3 with TRBJ2-4; no clear D gene. The V end lost 0 bases, the J end lost 0 bases, and 9 bases lay between the germline ends. In germline, CDR1 is MNHEY, CDR2 SVGEGT. CDR3 length: 16 residues. The CDR3, as DNA: TGTGCCAGCAGTTACTCTCGTTGGTTAGCCAAAAACATTCAGTACTTC. It codes for CASSYSRWLAKNIQYF.

By proportion, this clonotype is hyperexpanded (1% or more). As an off-target read in a library built for alpha chains, this beta chain has a frequency of little significance. The genes are TRBV4-3 and TRBJ2-1; the D is unclear. The V and J ends lost 0 bases and 4 bases respectively, with 13 bases between them. The V gene's germline CDR1 is LGHNA and CDR2 YSLEER. The CDR3 extends over 16 amino acids. The CDR3 protein is CASSQDGLVRYNEQFF. CDR3 nucleotide sequence: TGCGCCAGCAGCCAAGACGGGCTAGTTCGATACAATGAGCAGTTCTTC.

In its sample, this clonotype is medium-sized. The library was prepared for alpha chains; this beta chain is a stray read, so its frequency means little. The V call is TRBV7-9, the J call TRBJ1-2; 10 bases match TRBD1. The V and J ends lost 5 bases and 6 bases, in that order; junction bases with no gene match: 18. Germline V lookup: CDR1 SEHNR, CDR2 FQNEAQ (reference sequence). This CDR3 has 18 amino acids. As DNA, the CDR3 is TGTGCCAGCAGCGCCAGATACTCGACAGGGGGCGCCGATCATGGCTACACCTTC. This sequence encodes CASSARYSTGGADHGYTF.

This clonotype has just a few counts. The size of this beta chain means little, since it is a stray read in a library made for alpha chains. V is TRBV6-5 and J is TRBJ2-7; 9 bases fit TRBD1. J was trimmed by 4 bases and V by 0 bases; bases with no gene match: 7. Germline assignment: CDR1 MNHEY and CDR2 SVGAGI. This CDR3 spans 16 amino acids. In DNA form, the CDR3 reads TGTGCCAGCAGTTACTCGCGGACAGGGGCCCTTTACGAGCAGTACTTC. Translating it yields CASSYSRTGALYEQYF.